The 7 T cell receptor beta chains reported below all come from one sample, sequenced in a study of T cells in narcolepsy (dated 2018 in TCRdb). Receptor amplification or capture employed the immunoSEQ multiplex PCR assay. The table comes from immuneACCESS by way of TCRdb, which keeps in-frame sequences with V and J called. Part of the clones is missing from these tables; in studies checked, under half for an unresolved V gene and the rest for unknown reasons. The sample data list approximately 11,000 clones, and roughly 93% of these were observed just once. Jointly, the top ten make up approximately 1.2% of the sample. Sequenced: CD45RA- memory CD4+ T cells from PBMCs. What the cell subset or site label conveys for this sample: memory T cells sorted ex vivo from peripheral blood. These receptors came from a human donor with narcolepsy.

V and J are TRBV4-1 and TRBJ1-3, with D perhaps TRBD1 (5 bases). V lost 1 base and J lost 2, with 15 bases in between. CDR3 length: 17 amino acids. CDR1 and CDR2 from the germline V gene are MGHRA and YSYEKL. Here the CDR3 reads CASSQAWSGRTGNTIYF. In DNA, the CDR3 is TGCGCCAGCAGCCAAGCATGGTCAGGGCGTACTGGAAACACCATATATTTT.

The rearrangement joins TRBV6-1 to TRBJ2-3; 9 nucleotides agree with TRBD2. Unmatched junction bases numbered 6, after V lost 10 bases and J lost 1 base. The CDR3 runs 14 residues. Germline V gene data show CDR1 as MNHNS and CDR2 as SASEGT. CDR3 bases: TGTGCCACTACAAGACTAGCGGGCACAGATACGCAGTATTTT. Its protein product is CATTRLAGTDTQYF.

The chain employs TRBV19 and TRBJ1-6, with D unresolved. This CDR3 region has 13 residues. With 6 bases removed from V and 7 bases from J, the gap between germline ends came to 10 bases. Germline CDR1 reads LNHDA; CDR2 reads SQIVND (reference sequence). The CDR3 sequence is CASRWQWNSPLHF. The DNA of the CDR3 is TGTGCCAGTAGGTGGCAGTGGAATTCACCCCTCCACTTT.

J is TRBJ1-1 and V is TRBV6-6; D possibly corresponds to TRBD1 (6 bases). Germline lookup yields CDR1 MNHNY and CDR2 SVGAGI (reference sequence). There are 13 residues in the CDR3. V dropped 4 bases and J dropped 4 bases, with 10 bases sitting between them. Here the CDR3 DNA reads TGTGCCAGCAGTTCTGAGGGGGTCACTGAAGCTTTCTTT. Translation: CASSSEGVTEAFF.

The chain is built from TRBV6-5 and TRBJ2-3; a weak D match, TRBD2 (5 bases). Germline-derived CDR1 and CDR2 are MNHEY and SVGAGI. CDR3 length: 13 residues. Trimming pared 2 bases from V and 6 bases from J, leaving 9 bases between. As DNA, the CDR3 is TGTGCCAGCAGTTACGAAACGGGGGATACGCAGTATTTT. The encoded protein is CASSYETGDTQYF.

The chain couples TRBV5-4 to TRBJ1-1, with 8 bases aligning to TRBD1. Per the germline V gene, CDR1 is SGHNT and CDR2 is YYREEE (reference sequence). J gave up 3 bases and V 0 bases, and 1 base lay outside the gene matches. CDR3 length: 14 amino acids. As DNA, the CDR3 is TGTGCCAGCAGCTTGGCGGACAGGGACACTGAAGCTTTCTTT. Translation gives CASSLADRDTEAFF.

This chain uses TRBV5-1 with TRBJ1-1; 9 positions agree with TRBD1. The CDR3 sequence is 16 residues long. Germline V gene lookup returns CDR1 SGHRS and CDR2 YFSETQ. J gave up 2 bases and V 1 base, and 6 bases lay outside the gene matches. CDR3 region: CASSLIWTGANTEAFF. The CDR3 nucleotides read TGCGCCAGCAGCTTGATCTGGACAGGGGCTAACACTGAAGCTTTCTTT. The whole variable domain, filled in from reference TRBV5-1 and TRBJ1-1, reads KAGVTQTPRYLIKTRGQQVTLSCSPISGHRSVSWYQQTPGQGLQFLFEYFSETQRNKGNFPGRFSGRQFSNSRSEMNVSTLELGDSALYLCASSLIWTGANTEAFFGQGTRLTVV.